This T cell receptor (beta chain) emerged from a study of blood T cell repertoires in COVID-19. Germline V gene data show CDR1 as LNHDA and CDR2 as SQIVND (reference sequence). With 3 bases removed from V and 1 base from J, the gap between germline ends came to 3 bases. The CDR3 runs to 13 residues. Profiled with immunoSEQ multiplex PCR; TCRdb holds only in-frame clones, not every one. The sample records roughly 60,000 clones, roughly 92% being singletons. The chain carries TRBV19 and TRBJ2-2; D uncertain. The TCR originated in a man aged 50-59 years with active COVID-19. Sample: peripheral blood. The CDR3 DNA follows: TGTGCCAGTAGTATCGGGAACACCGGGGAGCTGTTTTTT. It translates to CASSIGNTGELFF. Based on the CDR3 plus reference TRBV19 and TRBJ2-2, the full variable domain is DGGITQSPKYLFRKEGQNVTLSCEQNLNHDAMYWYRQDPGQGLRLIYYSQIVNDFQKGDIAEGYSVSREKKESFPLTVTSAQKNPTAFYLCASSIGNTGELFFGEGSRLTVL.